This TCR beta chain emerged from a study of cytomegalovirus exposure and HLA in healthy donors. Overall study: The approximately 120 validation repertoires and the 666 first-cohort repertoires shared a platform, a later analysis reported. Overall study findings and caveats: According to reports, the classifier identified cytomegalovirus status with high specificity and sensitivity. According to a subsequent analysis, TCR clusters identified in the first cohort showed a tendency to co-occur across the approximately 120 validation repertoires.

This CDR3 spans 17 amino acids. Trimming removed 4 bases at V and 0 bases at J, with 18 bases between. Germline V gene sequence: CDR1 MNHEY, CDR2 SMNVEV (reference sequence). The table came from immunoSEQ multiplex PCR; TCRdb's copy has only in-frame clones and leaves some out. Among 150,000 to 200,000 clones listed, roughly 89% were seen once. The donors were in the roughly 120-subject validation cohort, distinct from the approximately 700-subject first cohort. A word on this clone: Its antigen remains unknown.

The sequenced material came from PBMCs. The V call is TRBV27, the J call TRBJ1-1, with D maybe TRBD1 (6 bases). This receptor was identified in a woman younger than 35 in good health and CMV-seropositive. As DNA, the CDR3 is TGTGCCAGCAGTTGGACCGGGACACCTATTATGAACACTGAAGCTTTCTTT. Translating it yields CASSWTGTPIMNTEAFF.